The sequence of this TCR beta chain was determined in a study of PD-L1 blockade in urothelial cancer. About this clone itself: The antigen remains unidentified.

Study-level points and caveats: Tumor-associated blood clones were expanded more by durable-benefit patients at 3 weeks.

Synthetic TCR analog templates were added to each PCR reaction. Only in-frame clones appear in the TCRdb table, and some are missing; sequencing was by immunoSEQ multiplex PCR. The data show around 40,000 clones, approximately 82% seen once. Germline CDR1 reads SGHRS; CDR2 reads YFSETQ. J lost 3 bases, V lost 4 bases, and 10 bases had no gene match. This CDR3 spans 16 amino acids. As to time point: peripheral blood 6 weeks after treatment start. The receptor was derived from a man in his sixties with urothelial cancer. This sample comprised PBMCs, obtained around atezolizumab (anti-PD-L1) treatment. V and J are TRBV5-1 and TRBJ2-3; 8 bases map to TRBD1. The CDR3 protein is CASSPQTGVGTDTQYF. CDR3 sequence (DNA): TGCGCCAGCAGCCCCCAGACAGGGGTCGGGACAGATACGCAGTATTTT. Full variable domain (rest looked up from reference TRBV5-1 and TRBJ2-3): KAGVTQTPRYLIKTRGQQVTLSCSPISGHRSVSWYQQTPGQGLQFLFEYFSETQRNKGNFPGRFSGRQFSNSRSEMNVSTLELGDSALYLCASSPQTGVGTDTQYFGPGTRLTVL.